Following are 27 T cell receptor beta chains from one sample sequenced in a study of blood T cell repertoires in COVID-19. Repertoires were generated with immunoSEQ multiplex PCR, while TCRdb's copy carries only in-frame clones and drops some. The data hold tens of thousands of clones, with approximately 78% observed a single time. Material for sequencing was peripheral blood. The receptors were sampled from a human donor in a cohort sampled during active COVID-19.

The chain employs TRBV15 and TRBJ2-5; the D gene is possibly TRBD1 (5 bases). V shed 0 bases and J shed 4 bases, with 15 bases lying between them. This CDR3 is 16 amino acids long. The germline CDR1 and CDR2 sequences are LNHNV and YYDKDF (reference sequence). The DNA of the CDR3 is TGTGCCACCAGCAGAGAAGTCCCAGGGTACGGAGAGACCCAGTACTTC. This gives the protein CATSREVPGYGETQYF.

CDR3 nucleotides: TGTGCCGCGCCAAGGGACTCTTGGGCCCGGTACGAGCAGTACTTC. Amino acid sequence: CAAPRDSWARYEQYF. The chain couples TRBV6-5 to TRBJ2-7; D possibly corresponds to TRBD2 (6 bases). With 11 bases removed from V and 4 bases from J, the gap between germline ends came to 24 bases. The germline V gene has CDR1 MNHEY and CDR2 SVGAGI. The CDR3 has 15 amino acids.

This clone is labeled as medium-sized (0.01 to 0.1%). The chain joins TRBV2 to TRBJ2-3; D might be TRBD2 (6 bases). V dropped 5 bases and J dropped 4 bases, with 16 bases sitting between them. This CDR3 has 15 amino acids. Germline lookup yields CDR1 SNHLY and CDR2 FYNNEI. CDR3 protein: CASSRDFSGADTQYF. CDR3 in DNA: TGTGCCAGCAGTAGGGACTTTTCCGGCGCAGATACGCAGTATTTT.

The chain joins TRBV11-3 to TRBJ2-1; D unclear. V dropped 2 bases and J dropped 8 bases, with 16 bases sitting between them. Germline assignment: CDR1 SGHNT and CDR2 YENEEA. CDR3 length equals 15 residues. The CDR3 spells CASSLSITPADEQFF. As DNA, the CDR3 is TGTGCCAGCAGCTTATCAATTACCCCCGCGGATGAGCAGTTCTTC.

A single count supports this clone. The rearrangement links TRBV7-3 to TRBJ2-1; the D gene is possibly TRBD1 (5 bases). The CDR3 runs 15 residues. The V gene lost 6 bases and the J gene lost 2 bases, with 14 bases spanning the gap. The germline V gene encodes CDR1 SGHTA and CDR2 FQGTGA. CDR3 residues: CASSLQGTTYNEQFF. The CDR3, as DNA: TGTGCCAGCAGTCTCCAGGGAACAACCTACAATGAGCAGTTCTTC.

This clone was recorded once. V and J are TRBV6-5 and TRBJ1-2; possibly TRBD1 for D (5 bases). CDR3 length: 13 residues. V lost 5 bases and J 8 bases, leaving 15 bases between the germline ends. CDR1 MNHEY and CDR2 SVGAGI come from the germline V gene. The CDR3 loop is CASSLRTMGGYTF. The DNA of the CDR3 is TGTGCCAGCAGTCTTAGGACAATGGGAGGCTACACCTTC.

This sequence joins TRBV18 and TRBJ1-4, with a tentative D call TRBD1 (5 bases). Looked up from germline, CDR1 is KGHSH and CDR2 is LQKENI. This CDR3 contains 16 residues. Trimming left V 0 bases short and J 5 bases short, with 13 bases between. Here the CDR3 DNA reads TGTGCCAGCTCACCACCCTCTGGACAACTGAATGAAAAACTGTTTTTT. Protein product: CASSPPSGQLNEKLFF.

This rearrangement joins TRBV5-6 to TRBJ2-7; 9 bases agree with TRBD1. In germline, CDR1 is SGHDT, CDR2 YYEEEE. The V gene end was trimmed by 5 bases and the J gene end by 3 bases; junction bases not matched to a gene: 3. CDR3 length equals 13 residues. CDR3 protein: CASRKTGGYEQYF. The CDR3 DNA reads TGTGCCAGCAGAAAGACAGGGGGCTACGAGCAGTACTTC. Drawing the rest from reference TRBV5-6 and TRBJ2-7, the complete variable domain is DAGVTQSPTHLIKTRGQQVTLRCSPKSGHDTVSWYQQALGQGPQFIFQYYEEEERQRGNFPDRFSGHQFPNYSSELNVNALLLGDSALYLCASRKTGGYEQYFGPGTRLTVT.

The chain is built from TRBV19 and TRBJ2-1; possible D gene TRBD1, 6 bases. Trimming removed 9 bases at V and 0 bases at J, with 24 bases between. The V gene's germline CDR1 is LNHDA and CDR2 SQIVND (reference sequence). This CDR3 has 18 amino acids. Here the CDR3 reads CASRSAGARQSSYNEQFF. The CDR3 DNA sequence: TGTGCCAGCCGTAGCGCAGGGGCCCGTCAAAGCTCCTACAATGAGCAGTTCTTC.

This chain connects TRBV27 to TRBJ1-5, with D maybe TRBD1 (5 bases). With 1 base removed from V and 3 bases from J, the gap between germline ends came to 10 bases. The germline gives CDR1 MNHEY, CDR2 SMNVEV (reference sequence). The CDR3 covers 15 residues. The CDR3 loop is CASSLLGDFNQPQHF. For the CDR3, the DNA is TGTGCCAGCAGTTTATTAGGGGATTTCAATCAGCCCCAGCATTTT.

This clone was recorded once. J is TRBJ1-1 and V is TRBV6-4, with a weak D call TRBD1 (6 bases). The V end lost 4 bases, the J end lost 1 base, and 7 bases lay between the germline ends. The CDR3 has 13 residues. Looked up from germline, CDR1 is MRHNA and CDR2 is SNTAGT. The DNA of the CDR3 is TGTGCCAGCAGTGCGGACAGGAACACTGAAGCTTTCTTT. Translated: CASSADRNTEAFF.

The genes are TRBV6-5 and TRBJ1-1; D gene unclear. This CDR3 comprises 12 residues. Germline V gene sequence: CDR1 MNHEY, CDR2 SVGAGI. V was pared by 8 bases and J by 1 base, with 8 bases between. As DNA, the CDR3 is TGTGCCAGCTCAAGAGGGAACACTGAAGCTTTCTTT. Protein: CASSRGNTEAFF.

The chain links TRBV5-1 to TRBJ2-7, with no clear D. V lost 1 base and J lost 3, with 11 bases in between. The CDR3 sequence is 14 residues long. Germline assignment: CDR1 SGHRS and CDR2 YFSETQ. The CDR3 here is CASSLFSGHYEQYF. CDR3 coding DNA: TGCGCCAGCAGCTTGTTCTCGGGTCACTACGAGCAGTACTTC.

This clone was observed a single time. The chain couples TRBV11-2 to TRBJ2-5; 7 bases map to TRBD2. V lost 1 base and J lost 5; bases outside the gene matches: 7. CDR1 SGHAT and CDR2 FQNNGV come from the germline V gene. This CDR3 is built from 15 residues. The CDR3 DNA sequence: TGTGCCAGCAGCTTAGCTGGACTAGTTTCCGAGACCCAGTACTTC. Translating gives CASSLAGLVSETQYF. The full variable domain, with the rest looked up from reference TRBV11-2 and TRBJ2-5, is EAGVAQSPRYKIIEKRQSVAFWCNPISGHATLYWYQQILGQGPKLLIQFQNNGVVDDSQLPKDRFSAERLKGVDSTLKIQPAKLEDSAVYLCASSLAGLVSETQYFGPGTRLLVL.

The chain links TRBV19 to TRBJ2-7; 9 bases agree with TRBD1. Losses at the gene ends were 5 bases for V and 5 bases for J; bases not matched to a gene: 7. Germline CDR1 LNHDA, CDR2 SQIVND (reference sequence). CDR3 length: 14 residues. CDR3 nucleotides: TGTGCCAGTAGTCAGGGACAGGGAACGGACGAGCAGTACTTC. The encoded protein is CASSQGQGTDEQYF.

This clone came up once. The rearrangement uses TRBV9 and TRBJ2-2, with a tentative D call TRBD1 (7 bases). The CDR3 runs 17 residues. Germline V CDR1 and CDR2: SGDLS, YYNGEE. Trimming shortened V by 3 bases and J by 2 bases, and 17 bases separated the two germline ends. CDR3 sequence reads: CASSEPTGDFNTGELFF. CDR3 DNA sequence: TGTGCCAGCAGCGAACCTACAGGGGACTTCAACACCGGGGAGCTGTTTTTT.

This clone showed up just a few times. This rearrangement joins TRBV29-1 to TRBJ2-7; a possible D gene is TRBD2 (7 bases). With 7 bases removed from V and 3 bases from J, the gap between germline ends came to 16 bases. The CDR3 is 13 residues long. Germline CDR1 is SQVTM and CDR2 is ANQGSEA. The CDR3 DNA sequence: TGCAGCGCCGGTCGGGGGGCCGGCTACGAGCAGTACTTC. It specifies CSAGRGAGYEQYF.

This chain links TRBV19 with TRBJ1-3; TRBD1 aligns across 8 bases. The germline gives CDR1 LNHDA, CDR2 SQIVND (reference sequence). The CDR3 totals 15 residues. V lost 7 bases, J lost 2 bases, and 7 bases stayed unmatched. In DNA form, the CDR3 reads TGTGCCAGTACCTTGGGACAGGTTGCTGGAAACACCATATATTTT. The encoded protein is CASTLGQVAGNTIYF.

The chain employs TRBV6-6 and TRBJ2-3; 13 nucleotides agree with TRBD2. The V and J ends lost 2 bases and 3 bases, in that order; junction bases with no gene match: 2. The CDR3 totals 16 residues. The germline gives CDR1 MNHNY, CDR2 SVGAGI (reference sequence). The chain's CDR3 is CASSYPGLAGTDTQYF. In DNA, the CDR3 is TGTGCCAGCAGTTACCCGGGACTAGCGGGGACAGATACGCAGTATTTT.

This clone was seen only a few times. This chain connects TRBV7-2 to TRBJ1-6, with TRBD1 matching 7 bases. Germline CDR1 reads SGHTA; CDR2 reads FQGNSA. V lost 3 bases to trimming and J lost 3 bases; unmatched junction nucleotides: 5. This CDR3 region has 16 residues. CDR3 sequence reads: CASSFSQGFYNSPLHF. The CDR3 DNA reads TGTGCCAGCAGCTTTTCACAGGGGTTCTATAATTCACCCCTCCACTTT.

The chain uses TRBV14 and TRBJ1-4, with D perhaps TRBD1 (6 bases). Germline V gene lookup returns CDR1 SGHDN and CDR2 FVKESK. Trimming left V 0 bases short and J 8 bases short, with 13 bases between. CDR3 length: 15 residues. CDR3 loop: CASSQEMGAGEKLFF. The DNA for the CDR3 is TGTGCCAGCAGCCAAGAAATGGGGGCCGGGGAAAAACTGTTTTTT.

The chain joins TRBV6-4 to TRBJ2-6; D is undetermined. V was shortened by 0 bases and J by 4 bases, with 13 bases between the two germline ends. Germline-derived CDR1 and CDR2 are MRHNA and SNTAGT. The CDR3 has 17 amino acids. The CDR3 DNA follows: TGTGCCAGCAGTGACTCGGGCAGTGGTTGGGGGGCCAACGTCCTGACTTTC. It translates to CASSDSGSGWGANVLTF.

CDR3 bases: TGTGCCAGCAGCCAATATAACTATGGCTACACCTTC. This gives the protein CASSQYNYGYTF. The chain uses TRBV3-1 (or the pseudogene TRBV3-2) and TRBJ1-2; no firm D call. CDR1 and CDR2 from the germline V gene are LGHDT and YNNKEL (reference sequence). The CDR3 is 12 amino acids. Between the trimmed V and J ends, which lost 2 bases and 1 base, there was a span of 2 bases.

The V gene is TRBV20-1, the J gene TRBJ2-5, with 8 bases lining up with TRBD1. The germline V gene encodes CDR1 DFQATT and CDR2 SNEGSKA (reference sequence). The CDR3 is 14 residues long. The ends lost 3 bases at V and 5 bases at J; junction bases unmatched: 8. The CDR3 nucleotides read TGCAGTGCTAGTCTACAGGGGGGAGCGGAGACCCAGTACTTC. Amino acids: CSASLQGGAETQYF.

The chain carries TRBV28 and TRBJ2-7; possible D gene TRBD1, 6 bases. Deletions cut 3 bases from V and 4 bases from J, with 19 bases between. Germline V gives CDR1 MDHEN, CDR2 SYDVKM. This CDR3 contains 16 residues. This CDR3 is CASSFYGAQGVYEQYF. DNA of the CDR3: TGTGCCAGCAGTTTCTATGGGGCACAGGGCGTTTACGAGCAGTACTTC.

The V gene is TRBV4-1, the J gene TRBJ2-2; unclear D gene. CDR1 and CDR2 (germline): MGHRA, YSYEKL. CDR3 length: 18 amino acids. Trimming took 1 base from V and 0 from J, leaving 15 bases between them. CDR3 nucleotides: TGCGCCAGCAGCCAAGGCCGCATAAGTAGTGCGAACACCGGGGAGCTGTTTTTT. Amino acid sequence: CASSQGRISSANTGELFF.

The chain combines TRBV7-2 with TRBJ1-4; D is possibly TRBD1 (6 bases). V was trimmed by 5 bases and J by 6 bases, leaving 13 bases between them. Germline lookup yields CDR1 SGHTA and CDR2 FQGNSA. The CDR3 spans 14 residues. Here the CDR3 DNA reads TGTGCCAGCAGCAGAGACAGGTTTGATGAAAAACTGTTTTTT. Translation gives CASSRDRFDEKLFF. The whole variable domain, remainder taken from reference TRBV7-2 and TRBJ1-4, is GAGVSQSPSNKVTEKGKDVELRCDPISGHTALYWYRQSLGQGLEFLIYFQGNSAPDKSGLPSDRFSAERTGGSVSTLTIQRTQQEDSAVYLCASSRDRFDEKLFFGSGTQLSVL.